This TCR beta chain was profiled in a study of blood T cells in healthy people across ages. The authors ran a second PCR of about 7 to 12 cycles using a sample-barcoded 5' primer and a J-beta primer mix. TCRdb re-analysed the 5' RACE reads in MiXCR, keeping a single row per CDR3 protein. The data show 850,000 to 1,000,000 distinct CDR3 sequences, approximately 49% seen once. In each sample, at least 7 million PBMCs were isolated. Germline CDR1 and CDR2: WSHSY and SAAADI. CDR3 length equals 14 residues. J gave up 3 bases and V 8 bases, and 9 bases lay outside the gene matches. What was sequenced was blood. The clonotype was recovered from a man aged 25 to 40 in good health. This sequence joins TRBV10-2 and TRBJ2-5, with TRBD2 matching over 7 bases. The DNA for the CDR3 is TGCGCCAGCTCCCCGACTAGCAGAAAAGAGACCCAGTACTTC. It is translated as CASSPTSRKETQYF.